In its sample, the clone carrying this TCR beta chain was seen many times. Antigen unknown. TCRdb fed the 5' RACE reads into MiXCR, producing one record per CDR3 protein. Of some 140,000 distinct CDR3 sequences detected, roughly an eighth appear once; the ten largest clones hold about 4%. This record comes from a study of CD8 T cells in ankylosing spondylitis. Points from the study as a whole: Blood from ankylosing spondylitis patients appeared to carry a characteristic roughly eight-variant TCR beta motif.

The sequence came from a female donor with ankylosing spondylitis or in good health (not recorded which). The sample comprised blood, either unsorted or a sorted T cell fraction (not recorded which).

The DNA of the CDR3 is TGTGCCAGCAGTTTACCGATCCTTGTGACAGACAAACCCTACGAGCAGTACTTC. Residues: CASSLPILVTDKPYEQYF. This chain joins TRBV27 and TRBJ2-7; possible D gene TRBD1, 5 bases. V lost 2 bases and J 2 bases, leaving 22 bases between the germline ends. This CDR3 comprises 18 residues. From germline, CDR1 is MNHEY and CDR2 SMNVEV (reference sequence).